The clone carrying this T cell receptor (beta chain) was observed a handful of times. Its antigen is unknown. The second PCR ran about 6 to 11 cycles with a sample-barcoded 5' primer and J-beta primers. Through a template-switch adaptor with 12 random nucleotides, each cDNA molecule received a tag. TCRdb re-derived calls from the 5' RACE reads in MiXCR, one entry per CDR3 protein. The sample comprises fewer than 800,000 distinct CDR3 sequences, roughly 32% of which are singletons, and 15% rests with the top ten. The data derive from a study of blood T cells in healthy people across ages. Points from the study as a whole: Comparison with aged donors showed that long-lived donors had more naive CD4+ cells and higher diversity.

Trimming left V 0 bases short and J 0 bases short, with 9 bases between. The CDR3 is 15 amino acids. Per the germline V gene, CDR1 is SGHTA and CDR2 is FQGNSA. Every donor gave 9.5 to 10 milliliters of peripheral blood. The clonotype comes from a woman aged 80 or over in good health. Specimen: blood. The chain recombines TRBV7-2 with TRBJ2-7, with D perhaps matching TRBD2 (6 bases). For the CDR3, the DNA is TGTGCCAGCAGCTTAGCGGAGGGATCCTCCTACGAGCAGTACTTC. Translated: CASSLAEGSSYEQYF.